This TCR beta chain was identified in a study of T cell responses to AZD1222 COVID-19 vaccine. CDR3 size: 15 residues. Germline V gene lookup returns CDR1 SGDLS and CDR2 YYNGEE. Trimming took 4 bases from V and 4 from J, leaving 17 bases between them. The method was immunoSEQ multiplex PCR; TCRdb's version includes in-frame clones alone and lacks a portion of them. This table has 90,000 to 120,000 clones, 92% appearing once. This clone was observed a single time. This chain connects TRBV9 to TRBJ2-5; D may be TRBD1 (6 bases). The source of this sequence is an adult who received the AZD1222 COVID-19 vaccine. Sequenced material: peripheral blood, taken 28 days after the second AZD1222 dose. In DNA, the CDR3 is TGTGCCAGCAGCACTACAGGGTCGTCGGTAGAGACCCAGTACTTC. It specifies CASSTTGSSVETQYF. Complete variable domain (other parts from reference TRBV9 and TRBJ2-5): DSGVTQTPKHLITATGQRVTLRCSPRSGDLSVYWYQQSLDQGLQFLIQYYNGEERAKGNILERFSAQQFPDLHSELNLSSLELGDSALYFCASSTTGSSVETQYFGPGTRLLVL.